This T cell receptor (beta chain) is drawn from a study of blood T cell repertoires in COVID-19. Looking at the study overall: COVID-19 samples from acute and convalescent phases originated in the United States, Italy and Spain. The cDNA or gDNA used as material had been derived from T cells, B-cell-depleted T cells, or PBMCs.

Germline V CDR1 and CDR2: LNHNV, YYDKDF (reference sequence). CDR3 size: 13 residues. The V gene lost 0 bases and the J gene lost 7 bases, with 7 bases spanning the gap. As handled by the study authors: Reference gene primer amplification gave nucleated cell count estimates. Clones were read by immunoSEQ multiplex PCR, and TCRdb kept only the in-frame ones, dropping some. V, J and clone size are taken as reported in that table, and D and trimming were inferred from the DNA itself. The table includes 190,000 or so clones, about 87% detected once. The receptor was isolated from a woman between 25 and 40 years old with acute or convalescent COVID-19. The gene calls are TRBV15 and TRBJ2-1; D not resolved. Sequencing was carried out using peripheral blood. Here the CDR3 reads CATSRDVRNEQFF. The CDR3, as DNA: TGTGCCACCAGCAGAGATGTGCGAAATGAGCAGTTCTTC.